The 10 T cell receptor beta chains in this list originate from one sample, sequenced in a study of T cells after yellow fever vaccination. TCRdb recomputed calls from the 5' RACE reads with MiXCR, one row per CDR3 protein. Of fewer than 650,000 distinct CDR3 sequences listed, 20% to 25% are singletons. Sequencing was performed on PBMCs, taken about 21 days after the first yellow fever vaccination. All receptors come from a young man who received the YFV17D yellow fever vaccine.

The chain couples TRBV7-2 to TRBJ1-2, with D possibly being TRBD1 (5 bases). The CDR3 consists of 13 residues. Germline V gene lookup returns CDR1 SGHTA and CDR2 FQGNSA. V was clipped by 3 bases and J by 5 bases, with 10 bases between them. In nucleotides, the CDR3 is TGTGCCAGCAGCTTCCAGGGACCATATGGCTACACCTTC. Translating it yields CASSFQGPYGYTF.

There are a few counts of this clonotype. V usage is TRBV20-1 and J usage is TRBJ2-1, with TRBD2 matching 10 bases. The germline CDR1 and CDR2 sequences are DFQATT and SNEGSKA (reference sequence). CDR3 length equals 16 residues. Trimming removed 1 base from V and 1 base from J; junction bases left unmatched: 4. CDR3 DNA: TGCAGTGCTAGAGGACTAGCGGGCTCGTCCTACAATGAGCAGTTCTTC. It translates to CSARGLAGSSYNEQFF.

This rearrangement joins TRBV3-1 to TRBJ1-6; D is undetermined. Germline V gives CDR1 LGHDT, CDR2 YNNKEL (reference sequence). The CDR3 sequence is 16 residues long. Trimming took 0 bases from V and 7 from J, leaving 13 bases between them. CDR3 sequence (DNA): TGTGCCAGCAGCCAAGATCCCGAAGGCTGGAATTCACCCCTCCACTTT. Its translation is CASSQDPEGWNSPLHF.

The chain is built from TRBV29-1 and TRBJ2-1, with D unclear. The CDR3 runs to 12 residues. Germline V gene data show CDR1 as SQVTM and CDR2 as ANQGSEA. Deletions cut 5 bases from V and 7 bases from J, with 12 bases between. The CDR3 nucleotides read TGCAGCGTTAGCCTGATTATTAATGAGCAGTTCTTC. Translating it yields CSVSLIINEQFF.

This clonotype showed up just a few times. The rearrangement links TRBV4-2 to TRBJ2-2, with 8 bases aligning to TRBD2. The CDR3 totals 18 residues. Germline CDR1 LGHNA, CDR2 YNFKEQ. Unmatched junction bases numbered 13, after V lost 4 bases and J lost 3 bases. CDR3 loop: CASSLRSGSGGYTGELFF. Written as DNA, the CDR3 is TGTGCCAGCAGCCTCCGGTCTGGGAGCGGGGGATACACCGGGGAGCTGTTTTTT.

The chain carries TRBV7-9 and TRBJ1-5; D uncertain. This CDR3 has 12 amino acids. V was pared by 5 bases and J by 5 bases, with 7 bases between. Looked up from germline, CDR1 is SEHNR and CDR2 is FQNEAQ (reference sequence). The CDR3: CASSEIDQPQHF. In DNA form, the CDR3 reads TGTGCCAGCAGCGAAATTGATCAGCCCCAGCATTTT.

The chain uses TRBV10-2 and TRBJ2-3; 14 bases align to TRBD2. Trimming took 3 bases from V and 8 from J; bases not matched to a gene: 7. The CDR3 covers 16 residues. Germline assignment: CDR1 WSHSY and CDR2 SAAADI. Here the CDR3 reads CASSDLGLAGGGTQYF. Here the CDR3 DNA reads TGCGCCAGCAGTGATCTTGGACTAGCGGGGGGAGGTACGCAGTATTTT.

This clonotype was detected a few times. The chain carries TRBV4-3 and TRBJ2-7, with 8 bases matching TRBD1. CDR3 length equals 15 residues. V lost 4 bases, J lost 2 bases, and 7 bases stayed unmatched. Per the germline V gene, CDR1 is LGHNA and CDR2 is YSLEER. CDR3 nucleotide sequence: TGCGCCAGCAGCCCGACAGGGGATAGAACCTACGAGCAGTACTTC. It specifies CASSPTGDRTYEQYF.

V gene TRBV6-2 or TRBV6-3 combines with J gene TRBJ2-1; D might be TRBD2 (6 bases). The CDR3 is 17 amino acids. The ends were cut back, 4 bases at V and 8 bases at J, with 24 bases in the middle. Germline lookup yields CDR1 MNHEY and CDR2 SVGEGT. The CDR3 sequence is CASSWEPGLPAIDEQFF. In DNA, the CDR3 is TGTGCCAGCAGTTGGGAGCCGGGACTCCCAGCCATCGATGAGCAGTTCTTC.

This clonotype appeared a few times. The chain recombines TRBV28 with TRBJ1-1; 9 bases are shared with TRBD1. The CDR3 length is 15 residues. Germline V gives CDR1 MDHEN, CDR2 SYDVKM. The trim removed 5 bases at V and 8 bases at J, leaving 12 bases unmatched. Written as DNA, the CDR3 is TGTGCCAGCAGTCCCCCCCACAGGGGGCGACAAGAAGCTTTCTTT. Its protein is CASSPPHRGRQEAFF. Based on the CDR3 plus reference TRBV28 and TRBJ1-1, the full variable domain is DVKVTQSSRYLVKRTGEKVFLECVQDMDHENMFWYRQDPGLGLRLIYFSYDVKMKEKGDIPEGYSVSREKKERFSLILESASTNQTSMYLCASSPPHRGRQEAFFGQGTRLTVV.